The 17 T cell receptor beta chains in this list originate from one sample, sequenced in a study of cytomegalovirus exposure and HLA in healthy donors. Primers for the PCR totalled 60 Vbeta and 13 Jbeta. The assay was immunoSEQ multiplex PCR, and TCRdb's table has in-frame clones only and misses some. This table has some 200,000 clones, 75% to 85% appearing once. What was sequenced was PBMCs. The source of these receptors is a woman between 35 and 50 years old in good health and CMV-seronegative.

The J gene is TRBJ2-3, the V gene TRBV9; 7 bases agree with TRBD1. CDR1 and CDR2 (germline): SGDLS, YYNGEE. V lost 3 bases and J lost 4; bases outside the gene matches: 8. The CDR3 covers 15 residues. Here the CDR3 reads CASSAHRQGADTQYF. The DNA of the CDR3 is TGTGCCAGCAGCGCACACCGACAGGGAGCAGATACGCAGTATTTT.

The genes are TRBV19 and TRBJ2-7, with 7 bases identical to TRBD2. The CDR3 runs 13 residues. CDR1 LNHDA and CDR2 SQIVND come from the germline V gene (reference sequence). The V segment lost 5 bases and the J segment 4 bases; nucleotides outside the gene matches: 5. The CDR3 sequence is CASSGGVGYEQYF. In DNA, the CDR3 is TGTGCCAGTAGTGGGGGGGTCGGATACGAGCAGTACTTC.

This clone was detected a few times. The rearrangement joins TRBV30 to TRBJ2-1; D gene unclear. The CDR3 extends over 10 amino acids. CDR1 is GTSNPN and CDR2 is SVGIG in the germline V gene (reference sequence). The germline V and J ends were trimmed by 8 bases and 7 bases, with 9 bases remaining between them. CDR3 sequence reads: CATDSNEQFF. Here the CDR3 DNA reads TGTGCCACCGACTCTAATGAGCAGTTCTTC.

The CDR3 DNA follows: TGCGCCAGCTCCCCGGGTCTTTTTGGAAACATTCAGTACTTC. Protein product: CASSPGLFGNIQYF. The J gene is TRBJ2-4, the V gene TRBV5-1, with D hard to call. Per germline, CDR1 SGHRS and CDR2 YFSETQ. CDR3 length: 14 amino acids. The V end was cut by 7 bases, the J end by 6 bases, with 17 bases between.

The CDR3 region is CASSLITRGAGELFF. The CDR3 DNA follows: TGTGCCAGTAGTCTTATTACGCGGGGAGCCGGGGAGCTGTTTTTT. This chain uses TRBV19 with TRBJ2-2; possible D gene TRBD2, 6 bases. Trimming removed 5 bases from V and 6 bases from J, with 16 bases in between. CDR3 length equals 15 residues. The germline gives CDR1 LNHDA, CDR2 SQIVND (reference sequence).

The rearrangement uses TRBV5-1 and TRBJ2-7, with TRBD2 matching over 9 bases. Unmatched junction bases numbered 16, after V lost 5 bases and J lost 4 bases. Germline CDR1 SGHRS, CDR2 YFSETQ. This CDR3 region has 17 residues. CDR3 in amino acids: CASRRRELAGYGYEQYF. The CDR3 nucleotides read TGCGCCAGCAGGAGGAGGGAGCTAGCGGGATATGGGTACGAGCAGTACTTC. Combining the CDR3 with reference TRBV5-1 and TRBJ2-7 gives the whole variable domain KAGVTQTPRYLIKTRGQQVTLSCSPISGHRSVSWYQQTPGQGLQFLFEYFSETQRNKGNFPGRFSGRQFSNSRSEMNVSTLELGDSALYLCASRRRELAGYGYEQYFGPGTRLTVT.

V is TRBV27 and J is TRBJ2-5, with 7 bases identical to TRBD2. The DNA end is more similar to TRBJ2-7, so the J call may be wrong. Germline V lookup: CDR1 MNHEY, CDR2 SMNVEV (reference sequence). The CDR3 sequence is 15 residues long. The CDR3 region has the DNA TGTGCCAGCAGTCTAAGACTAGCAAGTCCCTACGAGCAGTACTTC. This sequence encodes CASSLRLASPYEQYF.

This chain connects TRBV7-2 to TRBJ2-7; 9 bases map to TRBD2. This CDR3 spans 17 amino acids. V was clipped by 4 bases and J by 3 bases; unmatched bases: 13. CDR1 and CDR2 from the germline V gene are SGHTA and FQGNSA. CDR3 protein: CASSSPQTSGPLYEQYF. In DNA form, the CDR3 reads TGTGCCAGCAGCTCCCCACAAACTAGCGGGCCTCTCTACGAGCAGTACTTC.

The rearrangement links TRBV10-2 to TRBJ1-2, with D tentatively TRBD1 (6 bases). Trimming pared 0 bases from V and 4 bases from J, leaving 18 bases between. The CDR3 is 17 residues long. From germline, CDR1 is WSHSY and CDR2 SAAADI. The CDR3 loop reads CASSESRWTVGGYGYTF. In nucleotides, the CDR3 is TGCGCCAGCAGTGAGTCTAGATGGACAGTAGGAGGCTATGGCTACACCTTC.

V gene TRBV4-1 combines with J gene TRBJ2-2, with 8 positions matching TRBD2. This CDR3 has 14 residues. With 2 bases clipped from V and 8 bases from J, the junction kept 4 bases outside the gene matches. Germline lookup yields CDR1 MGHRA and CDR2 YSYEKL. The CDR3 nucleotides are TGCGCCAGCAGCCAACCCGGACTAGCAGGGGAGCTGTTTTTT. The encoded protein is CASSQPGLAGELFF.

The rearrangement uses TRBV27 and TRBJ2-1; 7 bases fit TRBD2. Germline CDR1 reads MNHEY; CDR2 reads SMNVEV (reference sequence). Germline trimming cut 8 bases from V and 2 bases from J; bases unmatched to any gene: 6. There are 14 residues in the CDR3. The CDR3 nucleotides are TGTGCCAGCCAAAGACTAGCCCCCTACAATGAGCAGTTCTTC. Encoded protein: CASQRLAPYNEQFF.

V gene TRBV19 combines with J gene TRBJ1-5; possible D gene TRBD1, 6 bases. The CDR3 runs 15 residues. Germline CDR1 is LNHDA and CDR2 is SQIVND (reference sequence). V gave up 4 bases and J gave up 6 bases, with 16 bases separating them. The CDR3 loop reads CASSTLQGGSQPQHF. The DNA for the CDR3 is TGTGCCAGTAGTACACTACAGGGAGGGAGTCAGCCCCAGCATTTT.

Here the CDR3 DNA reads TGTGCCAGCAGCCCGGCGGGGGTGAGCACAGATACGCAGTATTTT. This codes for CASSPAGVSTDTQYF. This chain joins TRBV5-8 and TRBJ2-3; 7 bases fit TRBD2. CDR3 length: 15 residues. Germline trimming cut 4 bases from V and 0 bases from J; bases unmatched to any gene: 5. CDR1 SGHTS and CDR2 YDEGEE come from the germline V gene.

The chain is built from TRBV19 and TRBJ1-5, with a weak D call TRBD1 (6 bases). The CDR3 contains 16 residues. CDR1 LNHDA and CDR2 SQIVND come from the germline V gene (reference sequence). The V end lost 7 bases, the J end lost 1 base, and 17 bases lay between the germline ends. The chain's CDR3 is CASNNAGTRSNQPQHF. The CDR3, as DNA: TGTGCCAGTAACAACGCCGGGACAAGAAGCAATCAGCCCCAGCATTTT.

The chain carries TRBV2 and TRBJ2-5, with D unresolved. There are 11 residues in the CDR3. With 6 bases removed from V and 1 base from J, the gap between germline ends came to 3 bases. CDR1 is SNHLY, CDR2 FYNNEI, per germline. CDR3 in amino acids: CASRAQETQYF. As DNA, the CDR3 is TGTGCCAGCAGGGCCCAAGAGACCCAGTACTTC.

The rearrangement uses TRBV5-4 and TRBJ2-7; the match to TRBD1 covers 8 bases. With V trimmed by 3 bases and J by 3 bases, 8 bases remained unmatched. The CDR3 has 15 residues. CDR1 SGHNT and CDR2 YYREEE come from the germline V gene (reference sequence). The CDR3 DNA reads TGTGCCAGCAGCTCCGGGACAGGCCTTTTCTACGAGCAGTACTTC. It is translated as CASSSGTGLFYEQYF. The whole variable domain, remainder taken from reference TRBV5-4 and TRBJ2-7, is ETGVTQSPTHLIKTRGQQVTLRCSSQSGHNTVSWYQQALGQGPQFIFQYYREEENGRGNFPPRFSGLQFPNYSSELNVNALELDDSALYLCASSSGTGLFYEQYFGPGTRLTVT.

The V gene is TRBV30, the J gene TRBJ1-1; the D gene is possibly TRBD1 (5 bases). The V gene's germline CDR1 is GTSNPN and CDR2 SVGIG (reference sequence). Trimming stripped 4 bases from V and 5 bases from J, with 14 bases between. This CDR3 contains 13 residues. The CDR3 region is CAWTGFFQTEAFF. The CDR3 region has the DNA TGTGCCTGGACAGGGTTTTTTCAGACTGAAGCTTTCTTT.